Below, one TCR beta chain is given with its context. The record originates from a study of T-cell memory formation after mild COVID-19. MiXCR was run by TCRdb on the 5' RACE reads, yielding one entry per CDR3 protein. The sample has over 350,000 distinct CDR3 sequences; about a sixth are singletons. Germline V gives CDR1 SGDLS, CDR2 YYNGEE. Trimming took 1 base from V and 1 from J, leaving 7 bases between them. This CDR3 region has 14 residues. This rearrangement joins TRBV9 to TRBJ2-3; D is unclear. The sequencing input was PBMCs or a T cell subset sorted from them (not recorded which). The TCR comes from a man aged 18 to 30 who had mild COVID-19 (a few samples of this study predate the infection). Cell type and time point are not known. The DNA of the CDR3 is TGTGCCAGCAGCGTATCTAGTCGCACAGATACGCAGTATTTT. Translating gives CASSVSSRTDTQYF.